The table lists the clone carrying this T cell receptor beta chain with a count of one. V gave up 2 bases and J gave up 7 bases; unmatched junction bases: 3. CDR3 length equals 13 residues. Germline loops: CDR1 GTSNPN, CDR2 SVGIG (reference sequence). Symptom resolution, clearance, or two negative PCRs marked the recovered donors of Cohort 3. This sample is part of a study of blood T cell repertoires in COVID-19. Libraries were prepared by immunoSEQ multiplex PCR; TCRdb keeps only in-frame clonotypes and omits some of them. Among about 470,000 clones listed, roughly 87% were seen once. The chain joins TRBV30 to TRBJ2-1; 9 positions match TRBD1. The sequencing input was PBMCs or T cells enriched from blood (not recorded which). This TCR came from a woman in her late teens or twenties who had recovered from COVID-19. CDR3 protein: CAWSPGTGNEQFF. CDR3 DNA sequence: TGTGCCTGGAGTCCCGGGACAGGGAATGAGCAGTTCTTC.